The TCR beta chain described here comes from a study of HIV-infected children after antiretroviral therapy interruption. As for the study in general: Interruption-arm sampling covered weeks 0, 12, interruption end (24 or 48), and about 3 years post-study.

Specified treatment: PENTA 11 planned treatment interruption arm or continuous ART arm. Naive CD4+ CD45RA+ CD45RO- T cells were sorted from thawed PBMCs. A 3' RACE protocol on RNA, with unique molecular identifiers, produced the TCR library. TCRdb independently ran MiXCR on the 3' RACE reads; one entry per CDR3 protein. Among around 47,000 distinct CDR3 sequences listed, about 4.3% were seen once. The specimen comprised CD45RA+ CD4+ T cells from PBMCs, pooled from several time points, sampled from a donor given antiretroviral therapy, either interrupted or continuous. Noted subset: naive CD4+ CD45RA+ CD45RO- T cells. The TCR was taken from a pool of human donors with HIV.

The DNA for the CDR3 is TGTGCTAGTGGTTTGGGAGATTCACCCCTCCACTTT. It is translated as CASGLGDSPLHF. The chain uses TRBV12-5 and TRBJ1-6; D is ambiguous. The CDR3 runs 12 residues. Germline V gene sequence: CDR1 LGHNT, CDR2 FRNRAP. V gave up 1 base and J gave up 8 bases, with 3 bases separating them.